This is a list of T cell receptor beta chains from one sample in a study of shared clonotypes between healthy human individuals. The repertoire was sequenced with immunoSEQ multiplex PCR; TCRdb's copy has only in-frame clones and lacks some. The table lists 550,000 to 800,000 clones, roughly 91% of them singletons. Sequenced input: memory CD8+ T cells from PBMCs. The receptors stem from a man aged 18-30 years in good health. Some clones in this sample may be carry-over from other donors' samples. Each CDR3 is given with its conserved first and last residue. The D gene is left open where the match is weak. Clone size is stated in some rows and not others, as once, few, many or a class when expanded.

v_gene: TRBV6-5; d_gene: NA; j_gene: TRBJ2-2; abundance: NA; CDR3aa: CASSYTATGELFF; CDR3nt: TGTGCCAGCAGTTACACAGCCACCGGGGAGCTGTTTTTT
v_gene: TRBV6-1; d_gene: NA; j_gene: TRBJ2-4; abundance: NA; CDR3aa: CASSEVGTPLAKNIQYF; CDR3nt: TGTGCCAGCAGTGAAGTGGGGACTCCCTTAGCCAAAAACATTCAGTACTTC
v_gene: TRBV7-9; d_gene: NA; j_gene: TRBJ1-2; abundance: NA; CDR3aa: CASSLGVLIAYGYTF; CDR3nt: TGTGCCAGCAGCTTAGGAGTCCTAATAGCCTATGGCTACACCTTC
v_gene: TRBV9; d_gene: NA; j_gene: TRBJ2-2; abundance: NA; CDR3aa: CASSGGWTDNTGELFF; CDR3nt: TGTGCCAGCAGCGGTGGATGGACAGACAACACCGGGGAGCTGTTTTTT
v_gene: TRBV28; d_gene: TRBD2; j_gene: TRBJ2-1; abundance: NA; CDR3aa: CASSKQGLAGVGEQFF; CDR3nt: TGTGCCAGCAGTAAGCAGGGACTAGCGGGAGTCGGTGAGCAGTTCTTC
v_gene: TRBV27; d_gene: NA; j_gene: TRBJ2-1; abundance: NA; CDR3aa: CASRPSLTLYNEQFF; CDR3nt: TGTGCCAGCAGACCCAGCCTAACACTGTACAATGAGCAGTTCTTC
v_gene: TRBV25-1; d_gene: TRBD1; j_gene: TRBJ1-1; abundance: NA; CDR3aa: CASRVQGMNTEAFF; CDR3nt: TGTGCCAGCAGGGTACAGGGGATGAACACTGAAGCTTTCTTT
v_gene: TRBV19; d_gene: TRBD1; j_gene: TRBJ2-6; abundance: NA; CDR3aa: CASSRHRDRGISGANVLTF; CDR3nt: TGTGCCAGTTCACGCCACCGGGACAGGGGTATTTCTGGGGCCAACGTCCTGACTTTC
v_gene: TRBV5-1; d_gene: NA; j_gene: TRBJ1-1; abundance: once; CDR3aa: CASSLYGDTEAFF; CDR3nt: TGCGCCAGCAGCTTGTATGGTGACACTGAAGCTTTCTTT
v_gene: TRBV28; d_gene: NA; j_gene: TRBJ2-1; abundance: NA; CDR3aa: CASTAGTGSYNEQFF; CDR3nt: TGTGCCAGCACCGCCGGGACGGGTTCCTACAATGAGCAGTTCTTC
v_gene: TRBV11-1; d_gene: NA; j_gene: TRBJ2-5; abundance: NA; CDR3aa: CASSPEDRGRETQYF; CDR3nt: TGTGCCAGCAGCCCGGAGGATAGGGGCAGAGAGACCCAGTACTTC
v_gene: TRBV30; d_gene: TRBD1; j_gene: TRBJ1-1; abundance: NA; CDR3aa: CAWSRDRDNTEAFF; CDR3nt: TGTGCCTGGAGTAGGGACAGGGACAACACTGAAGCTTTCTTT
v_gene: TRBV27; d_gene: TRBD2; j_gene: TRBJ2-1; abundance: NA; CDR3aa: CASSFGAGGYNEQFF; CDR3nt: TGTGCCAGCAGTTTTGGAGCGGGAGGATACAATGAGCAGTTCTTC
v_gene: TRBV7-9; d_gene: TRBD2; j_gene: TRBJ2-3; abundance: NA; CDR3aa: CASSLVGLAHTDTQYF; CDR3nt: TGTGCCAGCAGCTTAGTGGGACTAGCGCACACAGATACGCAGTATTTT
v_gene: TRBV19; d_gene: NA; j_gene: TRBJ1-5; abundance: NA; CDR3aa: CASSPVPKGTRYQPQHF; CDR3nt: TGTGCCAGTAGTCCAGTACCCAAGGGGACAAGGTATCAGCCCCAGCATTTT
v_gene: TRBV27; d_gene: TRBD1; j_gene: TRBJ2-4; abundance: NA; CDR3aa: CASSMESQGAGKTSVAKNIQYF; CDR3nt: TGTGCCAGCAGTATGGAGTCCCAGGGGGCAGGGAAGACCAGTGTAGCCAAAAACATTCAGTACTTC
v_gene: TRBV5-6; d_gene: NA; j_gene: TRBJ2-7; abundance: NA; CDR3aa: CASSLMDSPYEQYF; CDR3nt: TGTGCCAGCAGCTTGATGGACAGCCCCTACGAGCAGTACTTC
v_gene: TRBV4-1; d_gene: NA; j_gene: TRBJ2-1; abundance: NA; CDR3aa: CASSRTTASWNEQFF; CDR3nt: TGCGCCAGCAGTCGGACCACCGCGTCGTGGAATGAGCAGTTCTTC
v_gene: TRBV27; d_gene: TRBD1; j_gene: TRBJ2-7; abundance: NA; CDR3aa: CASSLDRARYEQYF; CDR3nt: TGTGCCAGCAGTTTGGACAGGGCTCGCTACGAGCAGTACTTC
v_gene: TRBV11-2; d_gene: NA; j_gene: TRBJ1-5; abundance: NA; CDR3aa: CASSLGVGYNQPQHF; CDR3nt: TGTGCCAGCAGCTTAGGGGTGGGCTACAATCAGCCCCAGCATTTT
v_gene: TRBV4-1; d_gene: TRBD2; j_gene: TRBJ2-2; abundance: few; CDR3aa: CASSQRLADYTGELFF; CDR3nt: TGCGCCAGCAGCCAGAGACTAGCGGACTACACCGGGGAGCTGTTTTTT
v_gene: TRBV27; d_gene: NA; j_gene: TRBJ1-5; abundance: NA; CDR3aa: CASSFVAGANQPQHF; CDR3nt: TGTGCCAGCAGTTTTGTGGCAGGGGCCAATCAGCCCCAGCATTTT
v_gene: TRBV28; d_gene: NA; j_gene: TRBJ1-1; abundance: NA; CDR3aa: CASSATENTEAFF; CDR3nt: TGTGCCAGCAGTGCCACAGAGAACACTGAAGCTTTCTTT
v_gene: TRBV6-6; d_gene: NA; j_gene: TRBJ2-7; abundance: NA; CDR3aa: CASSYSEGTLSYEQYF; CDR3nt: TGTGCCAGCAGTTACTCGGAAGGGACTCTTTCCTACGAGCAGTACTTC
v_gene: TRBV2; d_gene: TRBD2; j_gene: TRBJ2-1; abundance: NA; CDR3aa: CASRGWTSGKNSNEQFF; CDR3nt: TGTGCCAGCAGGGGATGGACTAGCGGGAAAAACAGCAATGAGCAGTTCTTC
v_gene: TRBV7-9; d_gene: NA; j_gene: TRBJ2-7; abundance: NA; CDR3aa: CASSQANLASTYEQYF; CDR3nt: TGTGCCAGCAGCCAAGCCAATCTAGCGAGCACCTACGAGCAGTACTTC
v_gene: TRBV4-2; d_gene: TRBD1; j_gene: TRBJ2-7; abundance: once; CDR3aa: CASRGTGGSEQYF; CDR3nt: TGTGCCAGCCGGGGGACAGGGGGCTCCGAGCAGTACTTC
v_gene: TRBV27; d_gene: NA; j_gene: TRBJ2-7; abundance: NA; CDR3aa: CASSYTSSYEQYF; CDR3nt: TGTGCCAGCAGTTACACGAGCTCCTACGAGCAGTACTTC
v_gene: TRBV27; d_gene: NA; j_gene: TRBJ2-7; abundance: once; CDR3aa: CASSFRKSIDEQYF; CDR3nt: TGTGCCAGCAGTTTTAGAAAGTCGATCGACGAGCAGTACTTC
v_gene: TRBV5-6; d_gene: NA; j_gene: TRBJ2-1; abundance: NA; CDR3aa: CASSQTQHEQFF; CDR3nt: TGTGCCAGCAGCCAAACGCAGCATGAGCAGTTCTTC
v_gene: TRBV19; d_gene: TRBD2; j_gene: TRBJ2-1; abundance: NA; CDR3aa: CASSIPEGASGMYNEQFF; CDR3nt: TGTGCCAGTAGTATTCCGGAGGGTGCTAGCGGGATGTACAATGAGCAGTTCTTC
v_gene: TRBV27; d_gene: NA; j_gene: TRBJ2-4; abundance: NA; CDR3aa: CASSSHQGNLAKNIQYF; CDR3nt: TGTGCCAGCAGTTCCCATCAGGGAAATTTAGCCAAAAACATTCAGTACTTC
v_gene: TRBV7-2; d_gene: TRBD2; j_gene: TRBJ2-7; abundance: NA; CDR3aa: CASSLGLAGPYEQYF; CDR3nt: TGTGCCAGCAGCTTAGGCCTAGCGGGGCCCTACGAGCAGTACTTC
v_gene: TRBV7-7; d_gene: TRBD2; j_gene: TRBJ2-1; abundance: many; CDR3aa: CASSSGLAAYNEQFF; CDR3nt: TGTGCCAGCAGCTCCGGACTAGCGGCCTACAATGAGCAGTTCTTC
v_gene: TRBV29-1; d_gene: NA; j_gene: TRBJ1-1; abundance: NA; CDR3aa: CSAPLGTEAFF; CDR3nt: TGCAGCGCTCCTCTTGGGACTGAAGCTTTCTTT
v_gene: TRBV6-5; d_gene: NA; j_gene: TRBJ2-7; abundance: NA; CDR3aa: CASSYSSTAYEQYF; CDR3nt: TGTGCCAGCAGTTACTCGAGTACAGCCTACGAGCAGTACTTC
v_gene: TRBV27; d_gene: TRBD2; j_gene: TRBJ2-7; abundance: NA; CDR3aa: CASSFGREPHYEQYF; CDR3nt: TGTGCCAGCAGTTTCGGGAGGGAACCGCACTACGAGCAGTACTTC
v_gene: TRBV7-8; d_gene: TRBD1; j_gene: TRBJ2-7; abundance: NA; CDR3aa: CASSFSGTGVYEQYF; CDR3nt: TGTGCCAGCAGCTTCTCCGGGACAGGGGTTTACGAGCAGTACTTC
v_gene: TRBV11-2; d_gene: NA; j_gene: TRBJ2-7; abundance: NA; CDR3aa: CASSSTGMVHEQYF; CDR3nt: TGTGCCAGCAGTTCTACAGGGATGGTTCACGAGCAGTACTTC
v_gene: TRBV27; d_gene: NA; j_gene: TRBJ2-1; abundance: NA; CDR3aa: CASSPRYNEQFF; CDR3nt: TGTGCCAGCAGTCCCCGATACAATGAGCAGTTCTTC
v_gene: TRBV29-1; d_gene: NA; j_gene: TRBJ1-5; abundance: NA; CDR3aa: CSVGGGPGQPQHF; CDR3nt: TGCAGCGTTGGTGGGGGGCCCGGTCAGCCCCAGCATTTT
v_gene: TRBV27; d_gene: NA; j_gene: TRBJ2-3; abundance: NA; CDR3aa: CASTLGGATDTQYF; CDR3nt: TGTGCCAGCACCCTTGGAGGGGCGACGGATACGCAGTATTTT
v_gene: TRBV19; d_gene: TRBD2; j_gene: TRBJ2-7; abundance: NA; CDR3aa: CASRPSGPYEQYF; CDR3nt: TGTGCCAGTCGGCCTAGCGGACCCTACGAGCAGTACTTC
v_gene: TRBV7-9; d_gene: NA; j_gene: TRBJ1-1; abundance: few; CDR3aa: CASSAHAGPSTEAFF; CDR3nt: TGTGCCAGCAGCGCACATGCGGGACCCAGCACTGAAGCTTTCTTT
v_gene: TRBV7-7; d_gene: NA; j_gene: TRBJ2-5; abundance: NA; CDR3aa: CASSFSRAQETQYF; CDR3nt: TGTGCCAGCAGCTTTAGCCGGGCCCAAGAGACCCAGTACTTC
v_gene: TRBV5-6; d_gene: TRBD2; j_gene: TRBJ2-1; abundance: NA; CDR3aa: CASSSGLAGPHEQFF; CDR3nt: TGTGCCAGCAGCTCCGGACTAGCGGGACCCCATGAGCAGTTCTTC
v_gene: TRBV5-6; d_gene: NA; j_gene: TRBJ2-2; abundance: NA; CDR3aa: CASSLGGNTGELFF; CDR3nt: TGTGCCAGCAGCTTGGGAGGAAACACCGGGGAGCTGTTTTTT
v_gene: TRBV27; d_gene: NA; j_gene: TRBJ2-7; abundance: NA; CDR3aa: CASSLAGQDSYEQYF; CDR3nt: TGTGCCAGCAGTTTGGCAGGACAAGACTCCTACGAGCAGTACTTC
v_gene: TRBV27; d_gene: NA; j_gene: TRBJ1-1; abundance: NA; CDR3aa: CASRISSVWAEAFF; CDR3nt: TGTGCCAGCAGAATCAGCTCTGTATGGGCTGAAGCTTTCTTT
v_gene: TRBV6-5; d_gene: NA; j_gene: TRBJ1-2; abundance: NA; CDR3aa: CASSYSRGANYGYTF; CDR3nt: TGTGCCAGCAGTTACTCCCGGGGGGCCAACTATGGCTACACCTTC
v_gene: TRBV18; d_gene: TRBD1; j_gene: TRBJ2-3; abundance: NA; CDR3aa: CASSSRDSHTDTQYF; CDR3nt: TGTGCCAGCTCATCCCGGGACAGTCACACAGATACGCAGTATTTT
v_gene: TRBV9; d_gene: NA; j_gene: TRBJ1-5; abundance: NA; CDR3aa: CASSVGGGNQPQHF; CDR3nt: TGTGCCAGCAGCGTCGGGGGAGGTAATCAGCCCCAGCATTTT
v_gene: TRBV28; d_gene: TRBD1; j_gene: TRBJ1-1; abundance: NA; CDR3aa: CASRKQGWNTEAFF; CDR3nt: TGTGCCAGCAGGAAACAGGGGTGGAACACTGAAGCTTTCTTT
v_gene: TRBV28; d_gene: TRBD2; j_gene: TRBJ2-7; abundance: NA; CDR3aa: CASSSLKGGREEIYEQYF; CDR3nt: TGTGCCAGCAGTTCACTAAAGGGGGGGCGGGAGGAGATCTACGAGCAGTACTTC
v_gene: TRBV5-1; d_gene: NA; j_gene: TRBJ2-7; abundance: NA; CDR3aa: CASSEWDTSYEQYF; CDR3nt: TGCGCCAGCAGCGAATGGGACACCTCCTACGAGCAGTACTTC
v_gene: TRBV18; d_gene: TRBD2; j_gene: TRBJ2-2; abundance: NA; CDR3aa: CASSQGLAGPANTGELFF; CDR3nt: TGTGCCAGCTCACAGGGACTAGCGGGTCCCGCGAACACCGGGGAGCTGTTTTTT
v_gene: TRBV7-7; d_gene: TRBD1; j_gene: TRBJ2-1; abundance: once; CDR3aa: CASTLSLGQGGDNEQFF; CDR3nt: TGTGCCAGCACCTTGAGTCTCGGACAGGGGGGAGACAATGAGCAGTTCTTC